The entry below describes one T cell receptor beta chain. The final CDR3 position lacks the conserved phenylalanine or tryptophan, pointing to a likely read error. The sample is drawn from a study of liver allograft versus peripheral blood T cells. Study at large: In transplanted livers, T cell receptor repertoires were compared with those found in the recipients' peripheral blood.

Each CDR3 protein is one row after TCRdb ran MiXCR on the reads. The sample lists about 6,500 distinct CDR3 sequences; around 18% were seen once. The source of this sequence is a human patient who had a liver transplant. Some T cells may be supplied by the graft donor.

The CDR3 protein is CASRASGGSYEQYL. For the CDR3, the DNA is TGTGCCAGTAGAGCTAGCGGGGGCTCCTACGAGCAGTACTTA. The chain couples TRBV19 to TRBJ2-7, with 10 bases lining up with TRBD2. Losses at the gene ends were 6 bases for V and 0 bases for J; bases not matched to a gene: 2. Germline V gene data show CDR1 as LNHDA and CDR2 as SQIVND (reference sequence). The CDR3 is 14 residues long.